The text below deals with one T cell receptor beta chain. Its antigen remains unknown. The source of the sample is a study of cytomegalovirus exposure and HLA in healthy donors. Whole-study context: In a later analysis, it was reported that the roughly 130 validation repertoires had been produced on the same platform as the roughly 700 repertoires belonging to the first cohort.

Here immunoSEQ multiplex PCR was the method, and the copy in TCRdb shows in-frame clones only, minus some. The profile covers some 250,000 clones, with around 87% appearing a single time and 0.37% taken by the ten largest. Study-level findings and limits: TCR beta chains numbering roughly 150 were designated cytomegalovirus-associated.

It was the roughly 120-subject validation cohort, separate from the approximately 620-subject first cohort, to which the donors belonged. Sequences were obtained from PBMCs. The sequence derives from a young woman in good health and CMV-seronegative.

The CDR3 loop is CASSPLDRPQETQYF. In DNA, the CDR3 is TGTGCCAGCTCACCATTGGACAGGCCCCAAGAGACCCAGTACTTC. The chain joins TRBV18 to TRBJ2-5; TRBD1 matches at 7 bases. The ends lost 2 bases at V and 1 base at J; junction bases unmatched: 4. The germline gives CDR1 KGHSH, CDR2 LQKENI. There are 15 residues in the CDR3.